The present T cell receptor beta chain was sequenced within a study of cytomegalovirus exposure and HLA in healthy donors. Findings of the study overall: Among TCR sequences, most were rare, though some public TCRs appeared in many donors.

Amplification used 60 Vbeta primers and 13 Jbeta primers. The protocol was immunoSEQ multiplex PCR, while the TCRdb copy is restricted to in-frame clones and leaves out a portion. This sample yields 81,000 or so clones, of which less than 65% are seen a single time; approximately 5% belongs to the top ten. The CDR3 is 14 amino acids. From germline, CDR1 is SGHNT and CDR2 YYREEE (reference sequence). Regarding this clone: Antigen specificity is unknown.

V is TRBV5-4 and J is TRBJ2-5; 9 nucleotides agree with TRBD2. Gene TRBJ2-7 matches the end of the DNA better, so the J call may be wrong. Sequenced input: PBMCs. The TCR was taken from a woman aged 25 to 39 in good health and CMV-seropositive. CDR3 residues: CASSYAGGRYEQYF. The CDR3 nucleotides are TGTGCCAGCAGCTACGCGGGGGGGCGCTACGAGCAGTACTTC.